The clone carrying this TCR beta chain was seen only a few times. Its antigen is still unknown. The CDR3 spans 16 residues. J lost 6 bases, V lost 3 bases, and 13 bases had no gene match. Per germline, CDR1 SGHAT and CDR2 FQNNGV. This specimen belongs to a study of beta chain features in type 1 diabetes. Study-wide results and caveats: A greater similarity of naive, central memory and Treg TCRB repertoires was seen among patients than among healthy donors. There were fewer insertions and more deletions at the VDJ junctions of type 1 diabetes patients.

Sequenced material consisted of expressed TCRB transcripts (all of the isolated RNA was reverse transcribed). Naive, central memory and regulatory T cell samples yielded some 3.9 million reads on average. Assay used: immunoSEQ multiplex PCR; TCRdb lists only in-frame clones, some missing. The table has a few hundred thousand clones, around 19% seen once. This chain joins TRBV11-2 and TRBJ2-5, with 7 bases that match TRBD2. Sample: naive CD4+ T cells from blood. The TCR sequence derives from a young woman in good health. The CDR3 protein is CASSFRGDYQEKTQYF. CDR3 in DNA: TGTGCCAGCAGCTTTCGTGGGGACTACCAAGAGAAGACCCAGTACTTC.